The next 29 T cell receptor beta chains were all read from a single sample in a study of T-cell reconstitution after alpha-beta-depleted transplantation in children. The TCRbeta library incorporated unique molecular identifiers. MiXCR, run by TCRdb on the PCR reads, gives a single entry per CDR3 protein. The sample includes about 830,000 distinct CDR3 sequences, less than 20% of them seen just once. This sample comprised PBMCs, mostly from graft donor cells, obtained 360 days after TCRalphabeta/CD19-depleted stem cell transplant. The source is a male patient younger than 18 who had a stem cell transplant for acute lymphoblastic leukemia, so the T cells may come from the graft donor.

The chain couples TRBV3-1 to TRBJ1-4, with D tentatively TRBD1 (5 bases). This CDR3 is 17 amino acids long. V was cut by 0 bases and J by 6 bases, with 17 bases left in between. CDR1 LGHDT and CDR2 YNNKEL come from the germline V gene (reference sequence). CDR3 loop: CASSQEQVPRGYEKLFF. The CDR3 bases are TGTGCCAGCAGCCAAGAACAGGTGCCAAGGGGTTATGAAAAACTGTTTTTT.

This clonotype was observed once. The chain joins TRBV5-1 to TRBJ2-1; 10 bases line up with TRBD2. In germline, CDR1 is SGHRS, CDR2 YFSETQ. V shed 4 bases and J 10 bases; nucleotides not matched to a gene: 14. This CDR3 region has 16 residues. In nucleotides, the CDR3 is TGCGCCAGCAGCCCGATAGCGGGAGGACACTCAGGGGAGCAGTTCTTC. It translates to CASSPIAGGHSGEQFF.

V usage is TRBV11-2 and J usage is TRBJ1-3; no clear D. Germline V CDR1 and CDR2: SGHAT, FQNNGV. CDR3 size: 14 residues. Trimming took 8 bases from V and 0 from J, leaving 11 bases between them. CDR3 DNA: TGTGCCAGCGTGACAACGACCTCTGGAAACACCATATATTTT. Its translation is CASVTTTSGNTIYF.

The table lists this clonotype with a few counts. The gene calls are TRBV4-1 and TRBJ2-1; possible D gene TRBD2, 6 bases. CDR1 MGHRA and CDR2 YSYEKL come from the germline V gene. Trimming cost V 1 base and J 0 bases, with 16 bases left between them. This CDR3 region has 18 residues. In DNA, the CDR3 is TGCGCCAGCAGCCAAGTAATAATTCGGGGGTTCTCCTACAATGAGCAGTTCTTC. Its translation: CASSQVIIRGFSYNEQFF.

The CDR3 DNA follows: TGTGCCAGCAGCTTATTTAATTGGAGTAGCGGGACAGCCAATGAGCAGTTCTTC. This codes for CASSLFNWSSGTANEQFF. The V gene is TRBV11-3, the J gene TRBJ2-1, with D perhaps matching TRBD2 (8 bases). Trimming shortened V by 2 bases and J by 6 bases, and 23 bases separated the two germline ends. From germline, CDR1 is SGHNT and CDR2 YENEEA. The CDR3 runs 18 residues.

The chain couples TRBV20-1 to TRBJ2-1; possibly TRBD1 or TRBD2 for D (5 bases each). Germline V lookup: CDR1 DFQATT, CDR2 SNEGSKA (reference sequence). V was shortened by 8 bases and J by 10 bases, with 30 bases between the two germline ends. The CDR3 covers 16 residues. DNA of the CDR3: TGCAGTTCGCCGGGACCTAAGCTACGAGCGGTGTACGAGCAGTTCTTC. Translation gives CSSPGPKLRAVYEQFF.

V usage is TRBV12-3 or TRBV12-4 and J usage is TRBJ2-4, with D perhaps matching TRBD1 or TRBD2 (5 bases each). The CDR3 length is 15 residues. V dropped 2 bases and J dropped 0 bases, with 8 bases sitting between them. CDR3 protein: CASSLPGAAKNIQYF. The CDR3 DNA is TGTGCCAGCAGTTTACCCGGGGCAGCCAAAAACATTCAGTACTTC.

This clonotype occurred many times. The CDR3, as DNA: TGTGCCAGCAGCCTTGGACTAGTGTTCAATGAGCAGTTCTTC. Protein product: CASSLGLVFNEQFF. This chain uses TRBV4-2 with TRBJ2-1; 7 bases align to TRBD2. CDR3 length equals 14 residues. The germline V gene encodes CDR1 LGHNA and CDR2 YNFKEQ. The V and J ends lost 4 bases and 6 bases, in that order; junction bases with no gene match: 6.

This clonotype occurred a few times. The chain combines TRBV5-1 with TRBJ2-7, with 7 nucleotides matching TRBD1. Germline V gene data show CDR1 as SGHRS and CDR2 as YFSETQ. J gave up 2 bases and V 0 bases, and 11 bases lay outside the gene matches. CDR3 length: 17 residues. In DNA form, the CDR3 reads TGCGCCAGCAGCTTGGCCAGGGCCGGGACAGCAACCTACGAGCAGTACTTC. Translated: CASSLARAGTATYEQYF.

This chain joins TRBV5-1 and TRBJ1-5, with 9 positions matching TRBD1. CDR3 size: 15 residues. The V segment lost 3 bases and the J segment 4 bases; nucleotides outside the gene matches: 5. Germline V lookup: CDR1 SGHRS, CDR2 YFSETQ. The CDR3 protein is CASSWTGALNQPQHF. CDR3 coding DNA: TGCGCCAGCAGCTGGACAGGGGCTCTTAATCAGCCCCAGCATTTT.

This clonotype appeared a few times. The V gene is TRBV27, the J gene TRBJ2-7; 11 nucleotides match TRBD2. The V gene's germline CDR1 is MNHEY and CDR2 SMNVEV (reference sequence). This CDR3 is built from 14 residues. V shed 4 bases and J 7 bases; nucleotides not matched to a gene: 6. The DNA for the CDR3 is TGTGCCAGCAGTTCGACTAGCGGGATGGGAGAGCAGTACTTC. Translation gives CASSSTSGMGEQYF.

V usage is TRBV5-1 and J usage is TRBJ1-6, with D tentatively TRBD1 (6 bases). V was shortened by 0 bases and J by 7 bases, with 11 bases between the two germline ends. CDR1 is SGHRS and CDR2 is YFSETQ in the germline V gene. The CDR3 is 15 amino acids. CDR3 residues: CASSLESGENSPLHF. In DNA form, the CDR3 reads TGCGCCAGCAGCTTGGAGTCAGGGGAAAATTCACCCCTCCACTTT. The variable domain in full, completed from reference TRBV5-1 and TRBJ1-6, reads KAGVTQTPRYLIKTRGQQVTLSCSPISGHRSVSWYQQTPGQGLQFLFEYFSETQRNKGNFPGRFSGRQFSNSRSEMNVSTLELGDSALYLCASSLESGENSPLHFGNGTRLTVT.

This clonotype was picked up many times. The chain joins TRBV29-1 to TRBJ1-5, with a tentative D call TRBD1 (5 bases). The V gene's germline CDR1 is SQVTM and CDR2 ANQGSEA. This CDR3 contains 14 residues. V was shortened by 4 bases and J by 2 bases, with 12 bases between the two germline ends. CDR3: CSVAPGTGNQPQHF. The DNA for the CDR3 is TGCAGCGTTGCCCCCGGGACTGGCAATCAGCCCCAGCATTTT.

The rearrangement links TRBV7-6 to TRBJ2-3; the D is unclear. CDR1 and CDR2 (germline): SGHVS, FNYEAQ. The CDR3 consists of 15 residues. Trimming cost V 4 bases and J 4 bases, with 15 bases left between them. The CDR3 DNA is TGTGCCAGCAGCTCTGAAGAAGGCATGGCAGATACGCAGTATTTT. Translation gives CASSSEEGMADTQYF. Complete variable domain (other parts from reference TRBV7-6 and TRBJ2-3): GAGVSQSPRYKVTKRGQDVALRCDPISGHVSLYWYRQALGQGPEFLTYFNYEAQQDKSGLPNDRFSAERPEGSISTLTIQRTEQRDSAMYRCASSSEEGMADTQYFGPGTRLTVL.

This clonotype showed up just a few times. The chain combines TRBV29-1 with TRBJ1-2; possible D gene TRBD1, 5 bases. In germline, CDR1 is SQVTM, CDR2 ANQGSEA. This CDR3 is 14 amino acids long. V was pared by 6 bases and J by 5 bases, with 19 bases between. The CDR3 DNA sequence: TGCAGCGTGGCCGGGACCACGGAGGCATATGGCTACACCTTC. Its translation: CSVAGTTEAYGYTF. The variable domain in full, with the rest retrieved from reference TRBV29-1 and TRBJ1-2, is SAVISQKPSRDICQRGTSLTIQCQVDSQVTMMFWYRQQPGQSLTLIATANQGSEATYESGFVIDKFPISRPNLTFSTLTVSNMSPEDSSIYLCSVAGTTEAYGYTFGSGTRLTVV.

This clonotype was counted between two and nine times. The J gene is TRBJ1-4, the V gene TRBV9; 8 bases align to TRBD1. This CDR3 contains 16 residues. Germline trimming cut 0 bases from V and 4 bases from J; bases unmatched to any gene: 5. Germline assignment: CDR1 SGDLS and CDR2 YYNGEE. The DNA of the CDR3 is TGTGCCAGCAGCGTAGGGACAGGGTCAATTAATGAAAAACTGTTTTTT. It translates to CASSVGTGSINEKLFF.

This clonotype was picked up many times. V gene TRBV2 combines with J gene TRBJ2-7; unclear D gene. Trimming cost V 6 bases and J 3 bases, with 3 bases left between them. Germline assignment: CDR1 SNHLY and CDR2 FYNNEI. This CDR3 is built from 10 residues. The CDR3: CASRGYEQYF. CDR3 DNA sequence: TGTGCCAGCAGGGGCTACGAGCAGTACTTC. Full variable domain (remainder filled in from reference TRBV2 and TRBJ2-7): EPEVTQTPSHQVTQMGQEVILRCVPISNHLYFYWYRQILGQKVEFLVSFYNNEISEKSEIFDDQFSVERPDGSNFTLKIRSTKLEDSAMYFCASRGYEQYFGPGTRLTVT.

The chain couples TRBV7-9 to TRBJ1-3, with D possibly matching TRBD1 (6 bases). The ends were cut back, 11 bases at V and 4 bases at J, with 21 bases in the middle. This CDR3 spans 15 amino acids. The germline V gene encodes CDR1 SEHNR and CDR2 FQNEAQ (reference sequence). Here the CDR3 DNA reads TGTGCCCTAGCCTCTCCGGACAGTCCAGGAAACACCATATATTTT. It yields the protein CALASPDSPGNTIYF.

This clonotype was counted only a few times. V usage is TRBV11-2 and J usage is TRBJ2-1; D might be TRBD2 (5 bases). This CDR3 has 16 residues. CDR1 is SGHAT, CDR2 FQNNGV, per germline. The V end was cut by 3 bases, the J end by 8 bases, with 20 bases between. CDR3 amino acids: CASSFEQRISAYEQFF. In DNA form, the CDR3 reads TGTGCCAGCAGCTTCGAACAGCGGATCTCTGCCTATGAGCAGTTCTTC.

This clonotype was counted between two and nine times. V gene TRBV5-1 combines with J gene TRBJ2-3; possible D gene TRBD1, 5 bases. The CDR3 totals 12 residues. V dropped 5 bases and J dropped 4 bases, with 8 bases sitting between them. Germline V gives CDR1 SGHRS, CDR2 YFSETQ. The CDR3 bases are TGCGCCAGCAGGATGGGGCCAGATACGCAGTATTTT. Its protein product is CASRMGPDTQYF.

J is TRBJ1-2 and V is TRBV7-9, with a possible D match to TRBD1 (5 bases). The CDR3 sequence is 12 residues long. V lost 3 bases and J lost 5, with 7 bases in between. In germline, CDR1 is SEHNR, CDR2 FQNEAQ (reference sequence). CDR3 residues: CASSFRAYGYTF. CDR3 coding DNA: TGTGCCAGCAGCTTCAGGGCTTATGGCTACACCTTC. Full variable domain (remainder filled in from reference TRBV7-9 and TRBJ1-2): DTGVSQNPRHKITKRGQNVTFRCDPISEHNRLYWYRQTLGQGPEFLTYFQNEAQLEKSRLLSDRFSAERPKGSFSTLEIQRTEQGDSAMYLCASSFRAYGYTFGSGTRLTVV.

This clonotype showed up just a few times. The chain couples TRBV9 to TRBJ2-1, with 7 bases lining up with TRBD2. Losses at the gene ends were 4 bases for V and 0 bases for J; bases not matched to a gene: 19. This CDR3 spans 20 amino acids. In germline, CDR1 is SGDLS, CDR2 YYNGEE. The CDR3 nucleotides are TGTGCCAGCAGCCCACCTCTAGCGGAACACGCCCTAGACTCCTACAATGAGCAGTTCTTC. It encodes CASSPPLAEHALDSYNEQFF.

This clonotype was seen a handful of times. The chain employs TRBV10-3 and TRBJ2-5; 16 nucleotides align to TRBD2. CDR3 length: 15 amino acids. V lost 7 bases and J lost 4; bases outside the gene matches: 3. Germline CDR1 ENHRY, CDR2 SYGVKD. CDR3 sequence: CAIKGLAGGPETQYF. The CDR3, as DNA: TGTGCCATCAAGGGACTAGCGGGAGGGCCAGAGACCCAGTACTTC.

This clonotype has a count of ten or more. The CDR3 reads CASSSVLAEYTGELFF. The CDR3 DNA sequence: TGTGCCAGCAGTTCGGTACTAGCGGAATACACCGGGGAGCTGTTTTTT. The V call is TRBV27, the J call TRBJ2-2; TRBD2 agrees at 8 bases. The V and J ends lost 4 bases and 3 bases, in that order; junction bases with no gene match: 7. CDR3 length equals 16 residues. Per germline, CDR1 MNHEY and CDR2 SMNVEV (reference sequence).

The chain couples TRBV2 to TRBJ2-1, with 13 bases aligning to TRBD2. This CDR3 is 18 amino acids long. Germline values: CDR1 SNHLY, CDR2 FYNNEI. The V gene end was trimmed by 7 bases and the J gene end by 0 bases; junction bases not matched to a gene: 9. CDR3 sequence: CASTRLAGGQGSYNEQFF. As DNA, the CDR3 is TGTGCCAGCACCCGACTAGCGGGAGGTCAGGGCTCCTACAATGAGCAGTTCTTC. The full variable domain, with the rest looked up from reference TRBV2 and TRBJ2-1, is EPEVTQTPSHQVTQMGQEVILRCVPISNHLYFYWYRQILGQKVEFLVSFYNNEISEKSEIFDDQFSVERPDGSNFTLKIRSTKLEDSAMYFCASTRLAGGQGSYNEQFFGPGTRLTVL.

This clonotype was recorded a few times. This chain joins TRBV20-1 and TRBJ2-3, with D perhaps being TRBD1 or TRBD2 (6 bases each). Germline loops: CDR1 DFQATT, CDR2 SNEGSKA (reference sequence). The V end was cut by 0 bases, the J end by 0 bases, with 13 bases between. CDR3 length: 16 residues. In DNA form, the CDR3 reads TGCAGTGCTAGAGAGTGGGGGGCCGTAAGCACAGATACGCAGTATTTT. Amino acid sequence: CSAREWGAVSTDTQYF.

V usage is TRBV5-1 and J usage is TRBJ2-7, with D maybe TRBD2 (5 bases). Germline V gene data show CDR1 as SGHRS and CDR2 as YFSETQ. Trimming left V 2 bases short and J 4 bases short, with 16 bases between. This CDR3 has 15 residues. Here the CDR3 DNA reads TGCGCCAGCAGCTTCGGACTCACAATCGCGTACGAGCAGTACTTC. This sequence encodes CASSFGLTIAYEQYF.

This clonotype has just a few counts. V is TRBV5-1 and J is TRBJ1-2; 7 bases match TRBD1. CDR1 is SGHRS and CDR2 is YFSETQ in the germline V gene. The CDR3 consists of 14 residues. V shed 5 bases and J 9 bases; nucleotides not matched to a gene: 13. CDR3 DNA: TGCGCCAGCAGGGGATCGACAGGGCTTATTAGCTACACCTTC. Amino acids: CASRGSTGLISYTF.

The chain employs TRBV2 and TRBJ1-5; the D gene is possibly TRBD1 (6 bases). The CDR3 sequence is 15 residues long. The V gene lost 2 bases and the J gene lost 4 bases, with 12 bases spanning the gap. CDR1 and CDR2 from the germline V gene are SNHLY and FYNNEI. The CDR3 protein is CASSERGIGNQPQHF. CDR3 sequence (DNA): TGTGCCAGCAGTGAAAGGGGGATAGGAAATCAGCCCCAGCATTTT.